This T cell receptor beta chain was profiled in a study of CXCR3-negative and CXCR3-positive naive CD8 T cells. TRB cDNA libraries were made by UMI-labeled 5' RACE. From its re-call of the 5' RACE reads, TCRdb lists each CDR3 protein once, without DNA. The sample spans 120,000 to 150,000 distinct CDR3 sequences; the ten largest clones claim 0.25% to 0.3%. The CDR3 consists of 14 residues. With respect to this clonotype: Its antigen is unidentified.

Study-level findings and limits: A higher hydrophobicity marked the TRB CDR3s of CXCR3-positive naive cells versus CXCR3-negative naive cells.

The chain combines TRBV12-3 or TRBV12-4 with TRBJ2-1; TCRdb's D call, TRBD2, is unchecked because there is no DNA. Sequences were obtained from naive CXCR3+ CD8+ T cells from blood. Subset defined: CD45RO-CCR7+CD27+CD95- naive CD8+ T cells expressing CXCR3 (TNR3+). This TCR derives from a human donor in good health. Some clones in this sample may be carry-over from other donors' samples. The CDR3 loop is CASSLGGGWSEQFF.